Given below is one T cell receptor (beta chain) in context. It has no known antigen specificity. Per-nucleotide qualities are absent, and no much larger clonotype sits a single base away. This specimen comes from a study of OX40 agonist ivuxolimab in advanced cancers. Turning to the overall study: Ivuxolimab was an agonistic, fully human IgG2 monoclonal antibody directed against OX40 (CD134), a costimulatory receptor. Intravenous ivuxolimab was administered to patients every 2 weeks at six dose levels: 0.01, 0.1, 0.3, 1.5, 3 and 10 mg/kg. Of the roughly 51 dose-escalation patients, hepatocellular carcinoma was present in 19, melanoma in approximately 15, renal cell carcinoma in 9 and head and neck cancer in 9. In the dose-escalation cohort, 70% to 85% of patients were male, and the mean age was 60 years with a range of roughly 23 to 90. Patients were allowed to have had prior anti-PD-1, anti-PD-L1 or anti-CTLA-4 therapy, and 40% to 45% of the dose-escalation patients had previously received checkpoint inhibitors. Partial responses were achieved by three dose-escalation patients, of whom one had hepatocellular carcinoma and two had cutaneous melanoma. The purpose of peripheral TCRbeta sequencing was to test whether ivuxolimab changed TCR sequence diversity and led to clonal T-cell expansion. The paper reports the monotherapy dose-escalation portion (N of about 50 patients) of the phase I ivuxolimab trial.

Study-level results and caveats: Low levels of normalized T-cell clonal expansion were also seen in some patients who did not respond. At doses of 0.1 to 3.0 mg/kg, clonal expansion of both CD4+ and CD8+ T cells in blood was seen between baseline and week 6. On average, CD8+ T cells showed more expanded clones than CD4+ T cells after ivuxolimab. The antigen specificity of the peripheral T cells that underwent clonal expansion was not determined. In the 0.1-3.0 mg/kg groups, partial responders were among the patients with the lowest normalized peripheral clonal expansion, particularly in CD8+ T cells.

The germline V gene sets CDR1 to MDHEN and CDR2 to SYDVKM. From its cysteine to its phenylalanine, the CDR3 spans 13 amino acids. Solely the CDR3 DNA is kept, with 39 bases framed from the first base. V lost 2 bases and J lost 9 bases; the stretch between them is 13 bases long. Genomic DNA was extracted from sorted cells for sequencing of the TCRbeta CDR3 region. The immunoSEQ Assay was used to sequence the TCRbeta CDR3 regions. TCRdb provides this immuneACCESS table in a form limited to in-frame rearrangements. Some clones are lacking; in checked studies, under half of them reflect an unresolved V gene, and why the rest are absent is not known. Here the sample has roughly 60,000 clones; about 89% occur a single time. Together, the top ten hold more than 13% of the sample. The trial excluded patients who had a history of autoimmune disease or were on systemic immunosuppression. Peripheral blood for TCR sequencing was drawn from every dose cohort at baseline, at cycle 4 day 1 and at cycle 7 day 1. The samples were taken from a phase I, first-in-human, multicenter, open-label dose-escalation trial of ivuxolimab. Adults with locally advanced or metastatic melanoma, renal cell, hepatocellular, or head and neck squamous cell carcinoma were enrolled in the trial. Before TCR sequencing, CD4+ T cells and CD8+ T cells from peripheral blood were sorted into separate populations.

This clonotype was sampled from an adult with an advanced solid tumor such as melanoma, head and neck, liver or kidney cancer. The V and J segments used are TRBV28 and TRBJ2-5; no D gene call is confident. The sequencing used CD4+ or CD8+ T cells sorted from blood, collected in a trial of the OX40 agonist ivuxolimab. The CDR3 protein sequence reads: CASSLTRTSPQYF. The nucleotide sequence is given as TGTGCCAGCAGTTTAACCCGAACTTCTCCCCAGTACTTC.